Each of the 10 T cell receptor beta chains below was sequenced from the same sample in a study of T cells of healthy individuals (dated by TCRdb to 2017 to 2018). Library method: 5' RACE. For sequencing, an Illumina MiSeq was employed. In-frame beta chains were kept once TCRdb had trimmed the public reads at Q25 with fastp and called clones with MiXCR. Each CDR3 protein appears once, grouped with its most common genes and DNA. Within this sample are 65,000 to 90,000 distinct CDR3 sequences, with approximately 5.4% of them counted one time only. The ten most abundant clones make up 7% to 9% of the sample. The source is a female donor in good health.

The sample holds many counts of this clonotype. V usage is TRBV20-1 and J usage is TRBJ2-5, with 11 bases lining up with TRBD2. Germline V CDR1 and CDR2: DFQATT, SNEGSKA (reference sequence). The CDR3 is made up of 14 amino acids. The V segment lost 4 bases and the J segment 2 bases; nucleotides outside the gene matches: 3. CDR3 residues: CSATRLAGQETQYF. The DNA for the CDR3 is TGCAGTGCTACGAGACTAGCGGGGCAAGAGACCCAGTACTTC.

The V and J genes are TRBV5-1 and TRBJ2-7, with 8 bases fitting TRBD1. The CDR3 loop spans 17 amino acids. V lost 4 bases to trimming and J lost 1 base; unmatched junction nucleotides: 13. Per germline, CDR1 SGHRS and CDR2 YFSETQ. Written as DNA, the CDR3 is TGCGCCAGCAGCCTACACCCGGGACAGGCCGGTTCCTACGAGCAGTACTTC. It encodes CASSLHPGQAGSYEQYF.

The chain uses TRBV29-1 and TRBJ2-1; the match to TRBD2 covers 14 bases. In germline, CDR1 is SQVTM, CDR2 ANQGSEA. V dropped 5 bases and J dropped 4; count of bases not matched to a gene: 7. The CDR3 loop spans 16 amino acids. CDR3 sequence: CSVLGLAGGPYNEQFF. CDR3 sequence (DNA): TGCAGCGTTCTCGGACTAGCGGGAGGTCCATACAATGAGCAGTTCTTC.

The chain links TRBV9 to TRBJ2-1; D remains unclear. V was trimmed by 0 bases and J by 4 bases, leaving 8 bases between them. The CDR3 runs to 14 residues. The germline V gene encodes CDR1 SGDLS and CDR2 YYNGEE. The CDR3 DNA reads as TGTGCCAGCAGCGTAGGAACGCGTTACAATGAGCAGTTCTTC. Amino acid sequence: CASSVGTRYNEQFF.

This clonotype counts as medium-sized. The rearrangement joins TRBV14 to TRBJ2-2; 8 bases are shared with TRBD2. Germline CDR1 is SGHDN and CDR2 is FVKESK. This CDR3 spans 16 amino acids. The ends lost 1 base at V and 0 bases at J; junction bases unmatched: 1. This CDR3 is CASSQAGGPNTGELFF. DNA of the CDR3: TGTGCCAGCAGCCAAGCGGGAGGGCCGAACACCGGGGAGCTGTTTTTT.

This clonotype was recorded at least ten times. The CDR3, as DNA: TGTGCCAGCAGCATAAGCGGGAGTTTTAAAAAAGAGACCCAGTACTTC. This translates into CASSISGSFKKETQYF. The V call is TRBV6-2 or TRBV6-3, the J call TRBJ2-5; TRBD2 matches at 8 bases. This CDR3 is built from 16 residues. Germline loops: CDR1 MNHEY, CDR2 SVGEGT. The trim removed 6 bases at V and 3 bases at J, leaving 12 bases unmatched.

This clonotype came up a few times. The genes are TRBV30 and TRBJ2-1; D unclear. Germline-derived CDR1 and CDR2 are GTSNPN and SVGIG (reference sequence). The CDR3 consists of 13 residues. V lost 3 bases and J lost 1, with 7 bases in between. The CDR3 DNA is TGTGCCTGGAGAGAACAGTCCTACAATGAGCAGTTCTTC. This translates into CAWREQSYNEQFF.

This clonotype came up a few times. The chain employs TRBV12-5 and TRBJ1-4, with a tentative D call TRBD1 (6 bases). Germline V gene lookup returns CDR1 LGHNT and CDR2 FRNRAP. The CDR3 sequence is 16 residues long. Trimming removed 3 bases from V and 8 bases from J, with 19 bases in between. CDR3 sequence reads: CASGFSPGGAGEKLFF. For the CDR3, the DNA is TGTGCTAGTGGTTTCTCGCCGGGGGGGGCCGGAGAAAAACTGTTTTTT.

This clonotype was observed many times. The V gene is TRBV25-1, the J gene TRBJ2-3; TRBD2 is a possible D gene (7 bases). The CDR3 totals 15 residues. Germline CDR1 reads MGHDK; CDR2 reads SYGVNS. Trimming pared 1 base from V and 4 bases from J, leaving 12 bases between. CDR3 amino acids: CASSEFKGGSDTQYF. CDR3 nucleotide sequence: TGTGCCAGCAGTGAATTTAAGGGGGGGTCAGATACGCAGTATTTT.

The sample holds many counts of this clonotype. The J gene is TRBJ2-1, the V gene TRBV14, with D perhaps assigned TRBD1 or TRBD2 (5 bases each). The germline gives CDR1 SGHDN, CDR2 FVKESK. This CDR3 is built from 14 residues. Trimming removed 2 bases at V and 5 bases at J, with 10 bases between. This chain's CDR3 is CASSQLGENNEQFF. CDR3 bases: TGTGCCAGCAGCCAACTGGGGGAGAACAATGAGCAGTTCTTC. The complete variable domain, with remaining parts taken from reference TRBV14 and TRBJ2-1, reads EAGVTQFPSHSVIEKGQTVTLRCDPISGHDNLYWYRRVMGKEIKFLLHFVKESKQDESGMPNNRFLAERTGGTYSTLKVQPAELEDSGVYFCASSQLGENNEQFFGPGTRLTVL.